This TCR beta chain was found in a study of T cell responses to AZD1222 COVID-19 vaccine (dated by TCRdb to about 2021). Notes on the research overall: AZD1222 recipients whose second dose came at about 4 weeks and those whose second dose came at about 12 weeks were combined into one group, since spike-specific TCR depth and breadth did not differ between the two schedules. TCR sequencing covered more than 230 trial participants: 200 to 220 given two doses of AZD1222 and approximately 25 given two doses of MenACWY control vaccine. Trial participants were enrolled into age subgroups of 18-55, 56-69 and 70-plus years, which contained about 150, 27 and 61 TCR-sequenced participants, respectively. General conclusions and limits of the study: Spike-specific TCR breadth and depth rose significantly after two AZD1222 doses compared with day 0 and with MenACWY recipients. Most participants were white British and females outnumbered males, and the authors suggested that clonal diversity may have been underestimated. Reportedly, close to half of the unique spike-specific TCRs recognized epitopes lying outside the regions that are mutated in the B.1.351 and B.1.1.7 variants. The whole spike protein was spanned by vaccine-associated CD4 TCRs, and dominant responses were seen in regions 160-218 and 743-854. The 56-69-year group was small, and its depth increase did not reach significance, likely because of low power. Conclusions about previously exposed vaccinees are limited because only six or seven AZD1222 recipients were SARS-CoV-2 seropositive at baseline. Because no day 14 peak-response samples were available, the repertoires could be characterized only after the peak T cell response.

CDR1 LNHDA and CDR2 SQIVND are derived from the germline V gene (reference sequence). V is pruned by 5 bases and J by 0 bases, leaving 4 bases of the junction without a gene match. From its cysteine to its phenylalanine, the CDR3 spans 16 amino acids. Of the read, only the CDR3 DNA is kept; its 48 bases are in frame from base 1. The intended sense of this specimen's time point label: baseline before first vaccination. The vaccinee samples were drawn from two UK trials, COV001 and COV002, one of which was a single-blind randomized controlled phase 2/3 trial testing AZD1222 (ChAdOx1 nCoV-19) in healthy adults. For TCRbeta chain sequencing, PBMC samples were collected from trial participants at day 0 and at day 28 after the second dose. To note about this clone: Its target antigen remains unknown. No base qualities exist here, and no much larger clone lies one base off it.

The CDR3 regions of human TCRbeta chains were analyzed by immunosequencing. In the source study's methods: TCRs in the repertoires were compared against a reference library of SARS-CoV-2-specific TCRs that had been generated with the MIRA antigen-specificity platform. Breadth was defined as the fraction of unique TCRs that were SARS-CoV-2-associated, and depth was defined as the fraction of total T cells that were SARS-CoV-2-associated. Each spike-specific TCR was assigned to its reactive spike region and to a CD4 or CD8 class using the MIRA data. Log10-transformed breadth and depth values were compared by one-way ANOVA with Sidak's multiple comparisons tests. Not all clones reach the TCRdb copy of this immuneACCESS table, which keeps in-frame sequences only. Checked studies attribute under half of the gap to unresolved V genes and leave the rest unexplained. D and trimming were read from the DNA, whereas the V and J calls and clone size are those reported in that table. In this sample the table shows approximately 120,000 clones, roughly 93% of which occur a single time. About 0.86% of the sample is held by the ten biggest clonotypes.

This TCR derives from an adult in good health. The V and J genes are TRBV19 and TRBJ2-6, and 7 junctional nucleotides match TRBD1. Source: peripheral blood, taken on day 0 of AZD1222 vaccination. CDR3 region: CASSGDRNSGANVLTF. The nucleotides read TGTGCCAGTAGTGGGGACAGAAACTCTGGGGCCAACGTCCTGACTTTC.